A selection of T cell receptor beta chains follows, all from one sample in a study of human T cells and chemical hapten exposure. TCRdb re-analysed the RACE reads in MiXCR, keeping a single row per CDR3 protein. The top ten clones hold over 5.5% of a sample with 360,000 or so distinct CDR3 sequences, nearly 6.5% of them seen once. Specimen: whole blood, collected in connection with sensitization to the hapten diphenylcyclopropenone (DPC). These receptors were taken from a woman aged 18-29 years with alopecia areata. Some clones in this sample may be carry-over from other donors' samples. Each CDR3 is given with its conserved first and last residue. The order of the fields is CDR3 protein, D gene, V gene, J gene. The D gene is left open where the match is weak.

cdr3_aa: CAIWAGATDYGYTF
d_call: .
v_call: TRBV10-3
j_call: TRBJ1-2

cdr3_aa: CSVVDRGADTQYF
d_call: TRBD2
v_call: TRBV29-1
j_call: TRBJ2-3

cdr3_aa: CASSSPSVDEQFF
d_call: .
v_call: TRBV28
j_call: TRBJ2-1

cdr3_aa: CASSEGQGVNEQFF
d_call: TRBD1
v_call: TRBV6-5
j_call: TRBJ2-1

cdr3_aa: CASSQTPGQGFDGYTF
d_call: TRBD1
v_call: TRBV4-2
j_call: TRBJ1-2

cdr3_aa: CASSSRGFSYNSPLHF
d_call: .
v_call: TRBV6-2/TRBV6-3
j_call: TRBJ1-6

cdr3_aa: CSASTSGGVSYEQYF
d_call: TRBD2
v_call: TRBV20-1
j_call: TRBJ2-7

cdr3_aa: CASTQGNSPLHF
d_call: .
v_call: TRBV25-1
j_call: TRBJ1-6

cdr3_aa: CAAQGEGTDTQYF
d_call: .
v_call: TRBV6-6
j_call: TRBJ2-3

cdr3_aa: CSVEERLTVGGTDTQYF
d_call: .
v_call: TRBV29-1
j_call: TRBJ2-3

cdr3_aa: CASSYLGQGREKLFF
d_call: TRBD1
v_call: TRBV6-5
j_call: TRBJ1-4

cdr3_aa: CASSLWQFNTDTQYF
d_call: .
v_call: TRBV28
j_call: TRBJ2-3

cdr3_aa: CASSSAWTSREQYF
d_call: TRBD2
v_call: TRBV7-2
j_call: TRBJ2-7

cdr3_aa: CASRESNKETQYF
d_call: .
v_call: TRBV6-6
j_call: TRBJ2-5

cdr3_aa: CASSLILAGGIYEQYF
d_call: TRBD2
v_call: TRBV27
j_call: TRBJ2-7

cdr3_aa: CASSLGQAGLNQPQHF
d_call: TRBD1
v_call: TRBV28
j_call: TRBJ1-5

cdr3_aa: CASSYTQGAGGYTF
d_call: TRBD1
v_call: TRBV5-6
j_call: TRBJ1-2

cdr3_aa: CASSYPGQGAVGYGYTF
d_call: TRBD1
v_call: TRBV6-6
j_call: TRBJ1-2

cdr3_aa: CASSLRGGELFF
d_call: .
v_call: TRBV28
j_call: TRBJ2-2

cdr3_aa: CASSQDKGHSGTNYGYTF
d_call: .
v_call: TRBV4-3
j_call: TRBJ1-2

cdr3_aa: CASSSRVVANTGELFF
d_call: .
v_call: TRBV6-6
j_call: TRBJ2-2

cdr3_aa: CASSIGAVPSNQPQHF
d_call: .
v_call: TRBV19
j_call: TRBJ1-5

cdr3_aa: CSVAPGQYTGELFF
d_call: TRBD1
v_call: TRBV29-1
j_call: TRBJ2-2

cdr3_aa: CASKEGAISYEQYF
d_call: .
v_call: TRBV7-2
j_call: TRBJ2-7

cdr3_aa: CASTWVASGADTQYF
d_call: TRBD2
v_call: TRBV28
j_call: TRBJ2-3

cdr3_aa: CATSRPGQGYEQYF
d_call: TRBD1
v_call: TRBV15
j_call: TRBJ2-7

cdr3_aa: CASSPMTGAYEQYF
d_call: TRBD1
v_call: TRBV7-2
j_call: TRBJ2-7

cdr3_aa: CASSQDTRGSYNEQFF
d_call: .
v_call: TRBV4-2
j_call: TRBJ2-1

cdr3_aa: CSALAVYEQYF
d_call: .
v_call: TRBV20-1
j_call: TRBJ2-7

cdr3_aa: CASSPERIGEKLFF
d_call: .
v_call: TRBV18
j_call: TRBJ1-4

cdr3_aa: CSARVGSESTEAFF
d_call: .
v_call: TRBV20-1
j_call: TRBJ1-1

cdr3_aa: CASSLSGLETQYF
d_call: .
v_call: TRBV27
j_call: TRBJ2-5

cdr3_aa: CASSWGFDPGSPQHF
d_call: .
v_call: TRBV5-5
j_call: TRBJ1-5

cdr3_aa: CASSEFADTQYF
d_call: .
v_call: TRBV10-2
j_call: TRBJ2-3

cdr3_aa: CASSQGQGPDTQYF
d_call: TRBD1
v_call: TRBV3-1
j_call: TRBJ2-3

cdr3_aa: CASSLGTGGGNSPLHF
d_call: TRBD1
v_call: TRBV7-9
j_call: TRBJ1-6